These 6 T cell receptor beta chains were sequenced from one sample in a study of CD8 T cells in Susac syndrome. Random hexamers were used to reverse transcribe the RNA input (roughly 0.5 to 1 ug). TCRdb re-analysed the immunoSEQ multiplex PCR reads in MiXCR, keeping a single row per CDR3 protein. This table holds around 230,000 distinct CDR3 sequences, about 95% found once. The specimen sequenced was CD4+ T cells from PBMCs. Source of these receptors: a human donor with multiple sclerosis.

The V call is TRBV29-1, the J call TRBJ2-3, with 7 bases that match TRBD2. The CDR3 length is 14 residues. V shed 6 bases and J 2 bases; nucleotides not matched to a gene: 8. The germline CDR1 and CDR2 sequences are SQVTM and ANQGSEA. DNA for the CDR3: TGCAGCGTCGCCGGGACTACTCTCACAGATACGCAGTATTTT. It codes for CSVAGTTLTDTQYF.

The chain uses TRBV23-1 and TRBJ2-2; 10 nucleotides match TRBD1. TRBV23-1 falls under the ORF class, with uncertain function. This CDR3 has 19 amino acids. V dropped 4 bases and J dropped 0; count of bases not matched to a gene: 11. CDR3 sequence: CASSPNRGDRGANTGELFF. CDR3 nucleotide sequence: TGCGCCAGCAGTCCCAATCGAGGGGACAGGGGCGCGAACACCGGGGAGCTGTTTTTT.

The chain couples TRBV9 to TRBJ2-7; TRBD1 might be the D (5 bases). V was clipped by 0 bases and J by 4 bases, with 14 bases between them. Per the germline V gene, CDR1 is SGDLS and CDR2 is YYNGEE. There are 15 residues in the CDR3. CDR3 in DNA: TGTGCCAGCAGCGTAGGATTGACAGATTCGTACGAGCAGTACTTC. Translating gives CASSVGLTDSYEQYF.

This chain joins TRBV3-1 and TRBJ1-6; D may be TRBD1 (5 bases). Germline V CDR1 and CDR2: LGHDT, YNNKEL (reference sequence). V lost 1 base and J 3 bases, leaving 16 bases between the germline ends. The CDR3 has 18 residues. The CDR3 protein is CASSQVQAQGVYNSPLHF. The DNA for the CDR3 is TGTGCCAGCAGCCAAGTCCAGGCACAAGGGGTCTATAATTCACCCCTCCACTTT.

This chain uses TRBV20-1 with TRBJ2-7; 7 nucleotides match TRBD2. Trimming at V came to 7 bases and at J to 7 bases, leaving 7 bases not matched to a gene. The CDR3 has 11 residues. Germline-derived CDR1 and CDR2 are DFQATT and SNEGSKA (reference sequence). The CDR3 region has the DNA TGCAGTGGGGCGGGAGCGGGTGAGCAGTACTTC. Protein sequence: CSGAGAGEQYF.

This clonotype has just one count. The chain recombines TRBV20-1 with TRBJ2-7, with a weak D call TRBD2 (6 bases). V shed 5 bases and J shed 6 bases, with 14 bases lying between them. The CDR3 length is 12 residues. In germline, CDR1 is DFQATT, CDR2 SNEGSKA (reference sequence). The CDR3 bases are TGCAGTGCTGCCCCGACTAGAGCCGAGCAGTACTTC. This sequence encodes CSAAPTRAEQYF.